This TCR beta chain originates from a study of metastatic and nonmetastatic thyroid tumors. No treatment had been given to any patient before thyroid surgery. Using MiXCR, TCRdb re-called clones from the PCR reads. The table shows about 47,000 clones, with around a quarter occurring only once. The sample holds many counts of this clone. The sequenced sample consisted of blood. The sequence was obtained from a male donor with papillary thyroid cancer or a benign thyroid nodule (not recorded which). Some clones in this sample may be carry-over from other donors' samples.

The CDR3 protein is CASNNRGGAEAFF. CDR3 DNA: TGCGCCAGCAACAACCGAGGGGGCGCTGAAGCTTTCTTT. The chain combines TRBV10-1 with TRBJ1-1, with 7 bases aligning to TRBD1. V lost 7 bases, J lost 6 bases, and 8 bases stayed unmatched. The CDR3 has 13 residues. CDR1 and CDR2 from the germline V gene are WNHNN and SYGVQD (reference sequence).